The TCR beta chain described here comes from a study of immune evolution from preneoplasia to lung adenocarcinoma. Overall study findings and caveats: Normal lung had highest clonality; later lesions appeared denser, more diverse. Normal lung had the highest top T cell clone frequencies. Highest clonality occurred in KRAS-mutant, not EGFR-mutant or double wild-type, nodules.

The protocol was immunoSEQ multiplex PCR, while the TCRdb copy is restricted to in-frame clones and leaves out a portion. This table holds 5,000 to 6,000 clones, about 82% found once. Trimming cost V 4 bases and J 1 base; bases outside gene matches: 5. CDR3 length equals 15 residues. CDR1 is SQVTM, CDR2 ANQGSEA, per germline. Worth noting for this clone: Its target is not known.

J is TRBJ2-1 and V is TRBV29-1, with 9 bases lining up with TRBD2. The TCR originated in a person aged 55-79 years with lung adenocarcinoma. Sequenced input: FFPE minimally invasive lung adenocarcinoma tissue. The CDR3 region has the DNA TGCAGCGTTGGTTCGGCGGGAGGGTCCTACAATGAGCAGTTCTTC. It translates to CSVGSAGGSYNEQFF.